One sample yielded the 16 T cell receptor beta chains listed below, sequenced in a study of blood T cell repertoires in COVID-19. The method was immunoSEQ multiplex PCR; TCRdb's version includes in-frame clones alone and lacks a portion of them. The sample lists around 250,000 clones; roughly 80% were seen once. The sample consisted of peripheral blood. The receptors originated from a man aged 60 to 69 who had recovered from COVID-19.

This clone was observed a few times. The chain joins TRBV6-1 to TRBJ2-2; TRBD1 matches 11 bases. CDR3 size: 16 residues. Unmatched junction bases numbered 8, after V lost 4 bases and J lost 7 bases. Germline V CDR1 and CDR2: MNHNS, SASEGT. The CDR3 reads CASSVSDRGRFGELFF. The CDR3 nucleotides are TGTGCCAGCAGTGTCTCGGACAGGGGGCGTTTCGGGGAGCTGTTTTTT.

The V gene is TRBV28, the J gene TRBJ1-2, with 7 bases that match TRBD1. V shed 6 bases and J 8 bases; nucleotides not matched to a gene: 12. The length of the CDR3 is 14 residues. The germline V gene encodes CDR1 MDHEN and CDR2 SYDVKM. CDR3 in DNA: TGTGCCAGCAGGGGGGACGAAACAGGGGACGGCTACACCTTC. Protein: CASRGDETGDGYTF.

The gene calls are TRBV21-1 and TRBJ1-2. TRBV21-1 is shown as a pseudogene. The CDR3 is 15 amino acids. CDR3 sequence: CASSKEEAANYGYTF. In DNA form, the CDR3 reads TGTGCCAGCAGCAAAGAGGAGGCAGCTAACTATGGCTACACCTTC.

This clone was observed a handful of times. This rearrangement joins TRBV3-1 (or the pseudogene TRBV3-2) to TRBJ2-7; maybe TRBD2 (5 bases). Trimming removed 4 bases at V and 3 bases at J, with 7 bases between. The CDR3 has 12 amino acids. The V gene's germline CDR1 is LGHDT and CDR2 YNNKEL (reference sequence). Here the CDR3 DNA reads TGTGCCAGCAGCCCGAGCGGCTACGAGCAGTACTTC. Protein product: CASSPSGYEQYF.

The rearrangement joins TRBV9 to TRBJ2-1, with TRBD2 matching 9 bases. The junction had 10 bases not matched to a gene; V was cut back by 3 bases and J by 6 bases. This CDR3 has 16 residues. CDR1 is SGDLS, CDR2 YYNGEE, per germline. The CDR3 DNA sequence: TGTGCCAGCAGCGCTCGCAGTATAGCGGGAGTCAATGAGCAGTTCTTC. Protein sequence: CASSARSIAGVNEQFF. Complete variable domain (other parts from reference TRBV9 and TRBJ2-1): DSGVTQTPKHLITATGQRVTLRCSPRSGDLSVYWYQQSLDQGLQFLIQYYNGEERAKGNILERFSAQQFPDLHSELNLSSLELGDSALYFCASSARSIAGVNEQFFGPGTRLTVL.

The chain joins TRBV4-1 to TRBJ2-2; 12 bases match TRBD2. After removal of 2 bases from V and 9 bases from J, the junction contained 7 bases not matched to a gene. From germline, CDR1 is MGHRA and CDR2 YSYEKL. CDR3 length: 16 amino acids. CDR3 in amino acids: CASSQSLAGGPRELFF. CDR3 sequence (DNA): TGCGCCAGCAGCCAAAGCCTAGCGGGGGGGCCGAGGGAGCTGTTTTTT.

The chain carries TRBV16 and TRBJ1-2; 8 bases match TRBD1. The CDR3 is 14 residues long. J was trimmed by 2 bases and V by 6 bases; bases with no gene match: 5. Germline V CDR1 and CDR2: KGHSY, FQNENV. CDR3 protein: CASSAGQDNYGYTF. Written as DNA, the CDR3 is TGTGCCAGCAGTGCGGGACAGGACAACTATGGCTACACCTTC.

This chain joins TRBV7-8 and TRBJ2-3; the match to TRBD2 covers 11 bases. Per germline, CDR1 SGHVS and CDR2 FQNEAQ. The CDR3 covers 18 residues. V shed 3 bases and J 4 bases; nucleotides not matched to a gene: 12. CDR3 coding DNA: TGTGCCAGCAGCTTCTTCCCCTATAGCGGGGGGGCCTCAGATACGCAGTATTTT. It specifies CASSFFPYSGGASDTQYF.

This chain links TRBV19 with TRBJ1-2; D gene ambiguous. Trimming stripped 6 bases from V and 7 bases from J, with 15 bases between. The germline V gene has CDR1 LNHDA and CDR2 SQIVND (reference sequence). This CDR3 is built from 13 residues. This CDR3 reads CASRGTAGGGYTF. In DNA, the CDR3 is TGTGCCAGTAGAGGAACGGCGGGAGGTGGCTACACCTTC.

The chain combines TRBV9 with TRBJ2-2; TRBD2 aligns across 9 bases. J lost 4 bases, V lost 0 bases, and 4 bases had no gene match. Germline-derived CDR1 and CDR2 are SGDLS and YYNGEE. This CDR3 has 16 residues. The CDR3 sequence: CASSVAAGGITGELFF. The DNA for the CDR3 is TGTGCCAGCAGCGTAGCTGCGGGAGGGATCACCGGGGAGCTGTTTTTT.

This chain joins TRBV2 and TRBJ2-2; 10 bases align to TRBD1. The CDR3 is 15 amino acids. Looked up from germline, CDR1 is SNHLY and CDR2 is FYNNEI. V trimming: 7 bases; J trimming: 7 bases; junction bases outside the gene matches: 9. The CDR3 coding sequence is TGTGCCAGCAAACCCACGAGGACAGGGGGCGGGGAGCTGTTTTTT. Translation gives CASKPTRTGGGELFF. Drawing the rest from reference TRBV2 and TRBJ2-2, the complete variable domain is EPEVTQTPSHQVTQMGQEVILRCVPISNHLYFYWYRQILGQKVEFLVSFYNNEISEKSEIFDDQFSVERPDGSNFTLKIRSTKLEDSAMYFCASKPTRTGGGELFFGEGSRLTVL.

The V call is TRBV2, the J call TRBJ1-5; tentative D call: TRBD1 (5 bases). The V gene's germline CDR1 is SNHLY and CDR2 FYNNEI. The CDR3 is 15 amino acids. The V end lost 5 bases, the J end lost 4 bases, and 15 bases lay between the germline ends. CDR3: CASSPRWGGNQPQHF. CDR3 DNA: TGTGCCAGCAGTCCGCGGTGGGGGGGGAATCAGCCCCAGCATTTT.

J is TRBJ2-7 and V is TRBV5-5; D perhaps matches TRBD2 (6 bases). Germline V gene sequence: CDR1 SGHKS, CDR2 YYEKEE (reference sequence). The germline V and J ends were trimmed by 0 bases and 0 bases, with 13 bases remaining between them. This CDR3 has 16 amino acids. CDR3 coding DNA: TGTGCCAGCAGCTTGGCACTGCGGGGCTACTCCTACGAGCAGTACTTC. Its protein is CASSLALRGYSYEQYF.

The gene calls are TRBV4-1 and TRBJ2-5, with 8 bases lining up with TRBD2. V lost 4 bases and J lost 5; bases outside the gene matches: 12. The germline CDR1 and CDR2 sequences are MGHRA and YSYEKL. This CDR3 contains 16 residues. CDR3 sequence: CASSRAGSGSSETQYF. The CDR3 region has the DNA TGCGCCAGCAGCCGCGCTGGAAGCGGGAGTTCGGAGACCCAGTACTTC.

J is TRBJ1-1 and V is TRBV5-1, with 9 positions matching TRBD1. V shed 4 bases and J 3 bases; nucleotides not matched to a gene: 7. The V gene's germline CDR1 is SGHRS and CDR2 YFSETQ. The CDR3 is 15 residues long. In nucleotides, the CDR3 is TGCGCCAGCAGCCCGGGACAGGGCGGTGACACTGAAGCTTTCTTT. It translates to CASSPGQGGDTEAFF.

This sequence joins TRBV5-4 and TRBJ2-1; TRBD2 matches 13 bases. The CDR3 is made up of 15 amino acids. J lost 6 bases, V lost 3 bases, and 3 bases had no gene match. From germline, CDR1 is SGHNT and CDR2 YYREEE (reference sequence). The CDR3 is CASSSRTSGSNEQFF. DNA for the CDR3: TGTGCCAGCAGCTCCCGGACTAGCGGGAGCAATGAGCAGTTCTTC.